This T cell receptor (beta chain) was obtained from a study of blood T cell repertoires in COVID-19. The wider study: COVID-19 samples, acute and convalescent, were from the United States, Italy and Spain.

Profiling relied on immunoSEQ multiplex PCR, and the TCRdb table lists in-frame clones only, not all of them. The sample lists around 200,000 clones, around four fifths occurring once. Sequencing was performed on peripheral blood. The clonotype was recovered from a woman at least 80 years old with active or convalescent COVID-19.

The CDR3 protein is CASSEELYGYTF. The CDR3 DNA reads as TGTGCCAGCAGCGAAGAACTCTATGGCTACACCTTC. This rearrangement joins TRBV7-9 to TRBJ1-2; D is uncertain. Between the trimmed V and J ends, which lost 5 bases and 4 bases, there was a span of 8 bases. Germline V gene lookup returns CDR1 SEHNR and CDR2 FQNEAQ (reference sequence). The CDR3 contains 12 residues. Based on the CDR3 plus reference TRBV7-9 and TRBJ1-2, the full variable domain is DTGVSQNPRHKITKRGQNVTFRCDPISEHNRLYWYRQTLGQGPEFLTYFQNEAQLEKSRLLSDRFSAERPKGSFSTLEIQRTEQGDSAMYLCASSEELYGYTFGSGTRLTVV.